This paragraph reports one T cell receptor beta chain. Its antigen is currently not known. No qualities accompany the bases; no much larger clone lies one base away. The record originates from a study of T cell repertoires in cytomegalovirus infection (dated by TCRdb to the late 2010s). Describing the broader study: Alongside well-studied HLA-B-restricted epitopes, the peptide stimulations were aimed at recently identified HLA-C-restricted CMV epitopes, whose presentation resists viral immunomodulation. Donor HLA type was relevant to the analysis, as public TCR beta signatures indicated carriage of CMV infection together with the matching HLA type. Broad study findings and their caveats: The ex vivo response was dominated by HLA-C-restricted CMV-specific TCR beta clonotypes, which also provided the single most frequent clonotype in two of eight donors. In both this cohort and an independent roughly 330-donor cohort, the cumulative frequency of public TCR beta family members distinguished carriers of CMV infection plus the relevant HLA type.

V lost 5 bases and J lost 0 bases; the stretch between them is 16 bases long. According to the germline V gene (reference sequence), CDR1 reads MNHEY and CDR2 reads SMNVEV. The CDR3 sequence holds 16 residues, the cysteine and phenylalanine included. The kept DNA is CDR3 alone, 48 bases in frame from the first base. Reading the label with the study, this specimen's treatment or condition is: in vitro stimulation with specific CMV peptide epitopes to enrich CMV-specific T cells. The run used an Illumina HiSeq 1500. TCRdb took the public reads, trimmed them with fastp at Q25, ran MiXCR for clone calling and kept in-frame beta chains. Entries that share a CDR3 protein sequence are merged under the most common genes and DNA. The sample includes about 360,000 distinct CDR3 sequences, with 34% observed a single time. The ten largest clones represent approximately 13% of the sample.

This sequence uses TRBV27 and TRBJ2-5; too little of a D gene remains to name it. Source: cultured PBMCs, taken from culture after CMV antigen stimulation. The TCR sequence derives from a human donor in good health (CMV status not recorded). Some clones in this sample may be carry-over from other donors' samples. The CDR3 region has the sequence CASSLKIDRYQETQYF. Read as DNA, the sequence is TGTGCCAGCAGTCTAAAAATTGACCGTTACCAAGAGACCCAGTACTTC.